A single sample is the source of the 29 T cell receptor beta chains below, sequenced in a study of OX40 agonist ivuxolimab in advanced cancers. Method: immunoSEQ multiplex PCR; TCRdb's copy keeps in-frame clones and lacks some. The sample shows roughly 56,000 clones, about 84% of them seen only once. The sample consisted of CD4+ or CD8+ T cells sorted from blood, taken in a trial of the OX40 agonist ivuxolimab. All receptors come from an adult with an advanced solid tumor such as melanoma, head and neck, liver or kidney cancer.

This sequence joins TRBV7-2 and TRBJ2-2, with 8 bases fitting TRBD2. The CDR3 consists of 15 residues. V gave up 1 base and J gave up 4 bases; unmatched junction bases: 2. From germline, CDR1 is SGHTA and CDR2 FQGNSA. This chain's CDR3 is CASSLESGGTGELFF. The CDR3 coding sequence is TGTGCCAGCAGCTTAGAAAGCGGGGGCACCGGGGAGCTGTTTTTT.

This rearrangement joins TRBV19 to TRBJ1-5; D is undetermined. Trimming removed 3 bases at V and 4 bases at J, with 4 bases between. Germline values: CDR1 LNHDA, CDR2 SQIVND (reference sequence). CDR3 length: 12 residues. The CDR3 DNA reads TGTGCCAGTAGTATTGGGAATCAGCCCCAGCATTTT. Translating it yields CASSIGNQPQHF.

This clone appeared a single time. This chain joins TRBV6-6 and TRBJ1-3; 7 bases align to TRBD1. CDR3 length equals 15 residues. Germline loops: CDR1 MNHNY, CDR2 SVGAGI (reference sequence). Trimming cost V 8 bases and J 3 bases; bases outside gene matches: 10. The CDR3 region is CASLRPGDSGNTIYF. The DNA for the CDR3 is TGTGCCAGCCTACGACCGGGGGACAGTGGAAACACCATATATTTT.

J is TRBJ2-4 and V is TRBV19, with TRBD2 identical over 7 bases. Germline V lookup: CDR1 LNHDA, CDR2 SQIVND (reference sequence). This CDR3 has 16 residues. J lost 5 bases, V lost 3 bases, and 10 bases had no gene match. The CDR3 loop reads CASSIFGRVNENIQYF. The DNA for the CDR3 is TGTGCCAGTAGTATCTTTGGGAGGGTGAATGAAAACATTCAGTACTTC.

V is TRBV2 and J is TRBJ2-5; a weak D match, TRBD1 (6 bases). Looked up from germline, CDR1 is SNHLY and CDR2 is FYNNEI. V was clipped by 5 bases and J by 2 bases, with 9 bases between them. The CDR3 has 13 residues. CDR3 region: CASSRGSQETQYF. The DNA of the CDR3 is TGTGCCAGCAGTAGGGGGTCGCAAGAGACCCAGTACTTC.

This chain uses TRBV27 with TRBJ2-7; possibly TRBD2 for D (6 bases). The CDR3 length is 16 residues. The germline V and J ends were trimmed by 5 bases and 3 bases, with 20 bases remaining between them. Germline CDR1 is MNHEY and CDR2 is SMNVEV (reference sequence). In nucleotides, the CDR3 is TGTGCCAGCAGTCCCCTCCGGAAGGGCGGGAACTACGAGCAGTACTTC. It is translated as CASSPLRKGGNYEQYF.

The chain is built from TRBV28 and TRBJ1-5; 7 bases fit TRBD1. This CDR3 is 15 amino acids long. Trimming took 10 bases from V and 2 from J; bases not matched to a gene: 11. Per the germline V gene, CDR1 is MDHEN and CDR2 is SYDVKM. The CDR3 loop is CAITNGQEGNQPQHF. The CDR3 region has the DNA TGTGCCATCACTAACGGACAGGAGGGCAATCAGCCCCAGCATTTT.

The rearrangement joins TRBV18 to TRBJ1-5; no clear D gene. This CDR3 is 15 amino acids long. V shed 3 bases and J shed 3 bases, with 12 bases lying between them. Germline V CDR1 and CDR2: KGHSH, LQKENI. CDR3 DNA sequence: TGTGCCAGCTCACCTGCCGGGGAAACCAATCAGCCCCAGCATTTT. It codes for CASSPAGETNQPQHF.

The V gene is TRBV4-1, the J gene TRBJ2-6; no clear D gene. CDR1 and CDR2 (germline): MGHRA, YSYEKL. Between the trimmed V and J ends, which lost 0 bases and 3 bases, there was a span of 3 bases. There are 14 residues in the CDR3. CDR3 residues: CASSQDGGANVLTF. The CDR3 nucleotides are TGCGCCAGCAGCCAAGACGGTGGGGCCAACGTCCTGACTTTC.

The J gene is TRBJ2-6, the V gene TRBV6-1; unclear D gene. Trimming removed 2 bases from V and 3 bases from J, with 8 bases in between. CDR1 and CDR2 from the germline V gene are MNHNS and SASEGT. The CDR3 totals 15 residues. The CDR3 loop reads CASSERRLGANVLTF. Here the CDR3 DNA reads TGTGCCAGCAGTGAAAGGCGTCTTGGGGCCAACGTCCTGACTTTC.

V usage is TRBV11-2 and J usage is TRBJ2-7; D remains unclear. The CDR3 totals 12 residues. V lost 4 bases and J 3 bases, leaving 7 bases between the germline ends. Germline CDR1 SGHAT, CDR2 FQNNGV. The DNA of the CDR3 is TGTGCCAGCAGCTCGACTCTCTACGAGCAGTACTTC. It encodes CASSSTLYEQYF.

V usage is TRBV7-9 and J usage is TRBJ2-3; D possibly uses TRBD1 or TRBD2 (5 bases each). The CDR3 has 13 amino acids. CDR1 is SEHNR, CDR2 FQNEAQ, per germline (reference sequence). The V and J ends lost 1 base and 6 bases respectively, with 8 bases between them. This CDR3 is CASSLGGSDTQYF. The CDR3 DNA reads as TGTGCCAGCAGCTTAGGGGGGAGTGATACGCAGTATTTT.

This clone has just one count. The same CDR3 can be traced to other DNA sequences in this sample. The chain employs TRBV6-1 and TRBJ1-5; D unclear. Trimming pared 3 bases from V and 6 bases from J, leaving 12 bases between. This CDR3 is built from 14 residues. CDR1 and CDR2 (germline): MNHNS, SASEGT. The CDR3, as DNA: TGTGCCAGCAGTGACGTGGGAGGGTTTCAGCCCCAGCATTTT. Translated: CASSDVGGFQPQHF.

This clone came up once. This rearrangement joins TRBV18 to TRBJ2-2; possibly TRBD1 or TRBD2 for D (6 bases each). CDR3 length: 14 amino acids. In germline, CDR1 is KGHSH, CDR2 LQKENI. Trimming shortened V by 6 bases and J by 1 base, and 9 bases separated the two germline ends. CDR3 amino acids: CASSAGQNTGELFF. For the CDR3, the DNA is TGTGCCAGCTCCGCGGGACAGAACACCGGGGAGCTGTTTTTT.

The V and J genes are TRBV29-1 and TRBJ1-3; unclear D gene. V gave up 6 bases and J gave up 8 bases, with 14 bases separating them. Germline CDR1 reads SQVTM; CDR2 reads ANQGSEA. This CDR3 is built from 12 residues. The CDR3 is CSVVTPGDTIYF. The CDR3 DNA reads TGCAGCGTGGTGACACCCGGGGACACCATATATTTT.

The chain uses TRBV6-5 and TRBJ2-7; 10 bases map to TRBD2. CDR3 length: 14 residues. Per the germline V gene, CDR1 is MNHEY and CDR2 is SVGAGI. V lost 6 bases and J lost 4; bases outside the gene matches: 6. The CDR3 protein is CASSYTSGVYEQYF. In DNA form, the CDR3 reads TGTGCCAGCAGCTACACTAGCGGGGTATACGAGCAGTACTTC.

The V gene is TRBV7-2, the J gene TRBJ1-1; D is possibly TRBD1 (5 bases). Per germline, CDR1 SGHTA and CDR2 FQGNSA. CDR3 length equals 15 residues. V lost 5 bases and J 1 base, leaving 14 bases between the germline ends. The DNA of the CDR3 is TGTGCCAGCAGCCATTCCGGGGCCCCGAACACTGAAGCTTTCTTT. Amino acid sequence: CASSHSGAPNTEAFF.

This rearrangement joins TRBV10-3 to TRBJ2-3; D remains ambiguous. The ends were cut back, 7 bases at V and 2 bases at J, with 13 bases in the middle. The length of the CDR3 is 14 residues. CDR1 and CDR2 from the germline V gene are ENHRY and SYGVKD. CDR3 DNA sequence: TGTGCCATCAAGACCGGGCCAAACACAGATACGCAGTATTTT. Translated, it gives CAIKTGPNTDTQYF.

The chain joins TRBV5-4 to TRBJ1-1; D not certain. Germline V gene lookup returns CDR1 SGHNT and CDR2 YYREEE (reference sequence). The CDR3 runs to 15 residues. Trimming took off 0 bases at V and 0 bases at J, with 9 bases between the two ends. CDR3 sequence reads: CASSLGPELNTEAFF. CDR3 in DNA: TGTGCCAGCAGCTTGGGGCCAGAATTGAACACTGAAGCTTTCTTT.

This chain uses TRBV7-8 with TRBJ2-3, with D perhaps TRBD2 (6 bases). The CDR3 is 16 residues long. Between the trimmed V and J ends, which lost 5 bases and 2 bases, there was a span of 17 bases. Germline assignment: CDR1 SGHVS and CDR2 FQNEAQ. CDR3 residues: CASSLTLAGHTDTQYF. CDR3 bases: TGTGCCAGCAGCCTGACGCTGGCGGGGCACACAGATACGCAGTATTTT.

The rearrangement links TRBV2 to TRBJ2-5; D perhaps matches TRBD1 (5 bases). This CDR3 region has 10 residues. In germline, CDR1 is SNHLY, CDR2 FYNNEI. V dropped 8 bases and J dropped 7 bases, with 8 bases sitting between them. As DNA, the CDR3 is TGTGCCAGCTCTACAGGGACCCAGTACTTC. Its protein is CASSTGTQYF.

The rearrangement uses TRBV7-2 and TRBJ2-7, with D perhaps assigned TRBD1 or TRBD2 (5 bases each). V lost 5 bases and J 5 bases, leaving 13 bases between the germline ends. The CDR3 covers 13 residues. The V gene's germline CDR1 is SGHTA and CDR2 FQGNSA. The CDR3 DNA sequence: TGTGCCAGCAGCGCAGGGACCCGCCACGAGCAGTACTTC. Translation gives CASSAGTRHEQYF.

The CDR3 DNA follows: TGTGCCATCAGTGTGGAACCCGAGGCAGATACGCAGTATTTT. This sequence encodes CAISVEPEADTQYF. The gene calls are TRBV10-3 and TRBJ2-3; unclear D gene. CDR3 length equals 14 residues. Trimming cost V 4 bases and J 4 bases, with 12 bases left between them. Germline V gene lookup returns CDR1 ENHRY and CDR2 SYGVKD.

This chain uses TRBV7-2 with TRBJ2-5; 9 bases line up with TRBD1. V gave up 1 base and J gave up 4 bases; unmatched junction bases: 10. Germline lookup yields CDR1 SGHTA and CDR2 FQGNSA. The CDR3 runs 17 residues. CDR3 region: CASSLDSPGQGVETQYF. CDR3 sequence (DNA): TGTGCCAGCAGCTTAGATTCGCCGGGACAGGGTGTAGAGACCCAGTACTTC.

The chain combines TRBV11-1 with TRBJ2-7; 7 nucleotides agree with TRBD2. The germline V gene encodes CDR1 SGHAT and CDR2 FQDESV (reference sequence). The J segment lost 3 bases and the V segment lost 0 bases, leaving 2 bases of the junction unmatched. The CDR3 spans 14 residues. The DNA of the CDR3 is TGTGCCAGCAGCTTAGCCTGGGGGGGCTACGAGCAGTACTTC. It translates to CASSLAWGGYEQYF.

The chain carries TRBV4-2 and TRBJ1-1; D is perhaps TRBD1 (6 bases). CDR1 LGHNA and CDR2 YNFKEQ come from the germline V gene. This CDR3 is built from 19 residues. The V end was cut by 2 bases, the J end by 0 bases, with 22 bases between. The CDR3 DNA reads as TGTGCCAGCAGCCAACGGCGTGGGGGCAGGGTGCTTCTGAACACTGAAGCTTTCTTT. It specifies CASSQRRGGRVLLNTEAFF.

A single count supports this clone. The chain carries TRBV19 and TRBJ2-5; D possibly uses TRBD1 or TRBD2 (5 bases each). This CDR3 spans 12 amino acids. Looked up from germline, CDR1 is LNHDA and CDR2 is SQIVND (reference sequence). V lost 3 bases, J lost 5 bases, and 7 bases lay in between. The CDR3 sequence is CASSMRGETQYF. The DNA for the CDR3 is TGTGCCAGTAGTATGAGGGGCGAGACCCAGTACTTC.

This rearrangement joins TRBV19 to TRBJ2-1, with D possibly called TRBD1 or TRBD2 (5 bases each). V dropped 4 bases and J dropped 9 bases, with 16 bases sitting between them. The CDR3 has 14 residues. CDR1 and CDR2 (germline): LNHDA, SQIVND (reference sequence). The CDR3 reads CASSTRERGSEQFF. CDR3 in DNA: TGTGCCAGTAGTACGAGGGAGAGGGGAAGTGAGCAGTTCTTC.

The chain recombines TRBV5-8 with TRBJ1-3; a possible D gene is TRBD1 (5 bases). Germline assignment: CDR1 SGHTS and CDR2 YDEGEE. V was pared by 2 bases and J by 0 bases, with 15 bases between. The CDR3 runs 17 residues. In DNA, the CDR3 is TGTGCCAGCAGCTTTCAAACTACAGGATTCTCTGGAAACACCATATATTTT. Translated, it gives CASSFQTTGFSGNTIYF.